These T cell receptor beta chains were read from a single sample in a study of T cells in localized non-small cell lung cancer. Generated by immunoSEQ multiplex PCR, the TCRdb table keeps only in-frame clones and is missing some. This table has over 25,000 clones, approximately 90% appearing once. The sequencing used peripheral blood, collected before any cancer treatment. The source of these receptors is a male donor at least 60 years old with stage I lung adenocarcinoma. CDR3s include the opening cysteine and the closing phenylalanine or tryptophan. Fields, in order: J gene, V gene, clone size, D gene, CDR3 DNA, CDR3 protein. The D gene is left open where the match is weak. Size tells how often a clone was seen (once, few, many) or the class of an expanded clone, and some rows leave it out.

>TRBJ2-1|TRBV19|.|TRBD2
TGTGCCAGTAGTACACGACTAGCGGGGGTTGGTGAGCAGTTCTTC
CASSTRLAGVGEQFF
>TRBJ2-5|TRBV2|.|.
TGTGCCAGCAGTCAACAGGGTAGCGAGACGGAGACCCAGTACTTC
CASSQQGSETETQYF
>TRBJ2-2|TRBV4-1|.|TRBD1
TGCGCCAGCAGCTGGGACAGGGACACCGGGGAGCTGTTTTTT
CASSWDRDTGELFF
>TRBJ2-7|TRBV7-2|.|TRBD1
TGTGCCAGCAGCTTAGTGAGGGGACAGGGGGTTGGCTACGAGCAGTACTTC
CASSLVRGQGVGYEQYF
>TRBJ2-3|TRBV15|.|.
TGTGCCACCAGCAGAATGGGCGGAGGGATCACAGATACGCAGTATTTT
CATSRMGGGITDTQYF
>TRBJ1-1|TRBV7-2|.|.
TGTGCCAGCAGCTTACAAGGCACCTTGAACACTGAAGCTTTCTTT
CASSLQGTLNTEAFF
>TRBJ1-2|TRBV5-1|.|.
TGCGCCAGCAGCCCATCTCTACTTCGACGGGATGGCTACACCTTC
CASSPSLLRRDGYTF
>TRBJ2-7|TRBV5-1|.|TRBD1
TGCGCCAGCAGCTGGACCGGGACAGGGCACGACGAGCAGTACTTC
CASSWTGTGHDEQYF
>TRBJ1-5|TRBV6-1|.|.
TGTGCCAGCAGTGAAGTGAGCAATCAGCCCCAGCATTTT
CASSEVSNQPQHF
>TRBJ1-5|TRBV7-8|.|.
TGTGCCAGCAGCTTAGCGCGACAGTTCTATAGCAATCAGCCCCAGCATTTT
CASSLARQFYSNQPQHF
>TRBJ2-1|TRBV10-1|.|.
TGCGCCAGCAGTGAGCCTCTCAGGGGTTGGCAGTTCTTC
CASSEPLRGWQFF
>TRBJ1-6|TRBV28|.|.
TGTGCCAGCAGTTCAGGGCTCCGGACCCTCCACTTT
CASSSGLRTLHF
>TRBJ2-7|TRBV5-1|.|.
TGCGCCAGCAGCGAGCCGGGGAACTACGAGCAGTACTTC
CASSEPGNYEQYF
>TRBJ1-2|TRBV5-1|.|TRBD1
TGCGCCAGCAGCTTTATAGGGACAGGGGACGGCTACACCTTC
CASSFIGTGDGYTF
>TRBJ1-1|TRBV6-5|few|.
TGTGCCAGCAGTTCTAACACTGAAGCTTTCTTT
CASSSNTEAFF